This passage covers 18 T cell receptor beta chains from one sample sequenced in a study of blood T cell repertoires in COVID-19. The repertoire was sequenced with immunoSEQ multiplex PCR; TCRdb's copy has only in-frame clones and lacks some. The table includes about 47,000 clones, over 80% detected once. The sample comprised peripheral blood. These TCRs come from a man in his sixties or seventies with active COVID-19.

The chain uses TRBV11-2 and TRBJ2-5; 8 nucleotides line up with TRBD2. This CDR3 region has 15 residues. V gave up 5 bases and J gave up 4 bases; unmatched junction bases: 9. Germline-derived CDR1 and CDR2 are SGHAT and FQNNGV. CDR3 sequence (DNA): TGTGCCAGCAGCCCGCCGGGGGGGGGTCGAGAGACCCAGTACTTC. This translates into CASSPPGGGRETQYF.

V is TRBV7-2 and J is TRBJ2-7; D might be TRBD1 (6 bases). CDR1 and CDR2 from the germline V gene are SGHTA and FQGNSA. V was trimmed by 5 bases and J by 0 bases, leaving 17 bases between them. This CDR3 spans 16 amino acids. For the CDR3, the DNA is TGTGCCAGCAGCCCCAACCCCTGGGACACCTCCTACGAGCAGTACTTC. Its translation: CASSPNPWDTSYEQYF.

The rearrangement uses TRBV19 and TRBJ1-2; D is perhaps TRBD1 (6 bases). The CDR3 spans 15 residues. Trimming stripped 1 base from V and 5 bases from J, with 14 bases between. Germline V lookup: CDR1 LNHDA, CDR2 SQIVND (reference sequence). This CDR3 reads CASSIARTELYGYTF. DNA for the CDR3: TGTGCCAGTAGTATAGCCCGGACAGAGCTTTATGGCTACACCTTC. Together with reference TRBV19 and TRBJ1-2, the CDR3 gives the full variable domain: DGGITQSPKYLFRKEGQNVTLSCEQNLNHDAMYWYRQDPGQGLRLIYYSQIVNDFQKGDIAEGYSVSREKKESFPLTVTSAQKNPTAFYLCASSIARTELYGYTFGSGTRLTVV.

This sequence joins TRBV28 and TRBJ1-2; maybe TRBD1 (6 bases). With 1 base removed from V and 7 bases from J, the gap between germline ends came to 16 bases. CDR1 is MDHEN and CDR2 is SYDVKM in the germline V gene. This CDR3 contains 15 residues. This CDR3 is CASSLSLGASGGYTF. For the CDR3, the DNA is TGTGCCAGCAGTTTATCCCTGGGGGCTTCAGGTGGCTACACCTTC.

The chain joins TRBV18 to TRBJ2-5; 8 bases line up with TRBD1. The CDR3 has 14 amino acids. The V segment lost 6 bases and the J segment 5 bases; nucleotides outside the gene matches: 8. Germline lookup yields CDR1 KGHSH and CDR2 LQKENI. In nucleotides, the CDR3 is TGTGCCAGCTCGCGGGACAGGCGGCGGGAGACCCAGTACTTC. It translates to CASSRDRRRETQYF. Together with reference TRBV18 and TRBJ2-5, the CDR3 gives the full variable domain: NAGVMQNPRHLVRRRGQEARLRCSPMKGHSHVYWYRQLPEEGLKFMVYLQKENIIDESGMPKERFSAEFPKEGPSILRIQQVVRGDSAAYFCASSRDRRRETQYFGPGTRLLVL.

In this sample, this clone turned up a few times. The CDR3 region is CASSSRTGDDRYEQYF. CDR3 nucleotide sequence: TGCGCCAGCAGCAGCAGGACAGGAGACGACCGATACGAGCAGTACTTC. The rearrangement joins TRBV5-1 to TRBJ2-7; 7 nucleotides agree with TRBD1. From germline, CDR1 is SGHRS and CDR2 YFSETQ. This CDR3 has 16 residues. The J segment lost 4 bases and the V segment lost 4 bases, leaving 14 bases of the junction unmatched.

The rearrangement uses TRBV19 and TRBJ2-1; 13 positions match TRBD2. The length of the CDR3 is 16 residues. V lost 4 bases to trimming and J lost 0 bases; unmatched junction nucleotides: 0. Per the germline V gene, CDR1 is LNHDA and CDR2 is SQIVND (reference sequence). The CDR3 coding sequence is TGTGCCAGTAGTAGGACTAGCGGGGGCTCCTACAATGAGCAGTTCTTC. It yields the protein CASSRTSGGSYNEQFF.

The chain joins TRBV7-8 to TRBJ1-4; D is possibly TRBD1 (5 bases). Trimming cost V 3 bases and J 7 bases, with 15 bases left between them. CDR3 length equals 15 residues. Per germline, CDR1 SGHVS and CDR2 FQNEAQ. CDR3 residues: CASSFVGRASEKLFF. CDR3 coding DNA: TGTGCCAGCAGCTTCGTAGGCAGGGCGAGTGAAAAACTGTTTTTT. Full variable domain (outside the CDR3, taken from reference TRBV7-8 and TRBJ1-4): GAGVSQSPRYKVAKRGQDVALRCDPISGHVSLFWYQQALGQGPEFLTYFQNEAQLDKSGLPSDRFFAERPEGSVSTLKIQRTQQEDSAVYLCASSFVGRASEKLFFGSGTQLSVL.

The chain uses TRBV12-3 or TRBV12-4 and TRBJ2-5; the match to TRBD1 covers 8 bases. The V segment lost 6 bases and the J segment 4 bases; nucleotides outside the gene matches: 4. This CDR3 has 13 amino acids. This CDR3 reads CASRGTGGETQYF. The CDR3, as DNA: TGTGCCAGCAGGGGGACAGGTGGAGAGACCCAGTACTTC.

The rearrangement uses TRBV9 and TRBJ1-4, with D perhaps TRBD1 (6 bases). Germline V lookup: CDR1 SGDLS, CDR2 YYNGEE. This CDR3 is 15 amino acids long. V lost 0 bases and J lost 4, with 10 bases in between. Here the CDR3 reads CASSVADSYNEKLFF. The CDR3 DNA reads TGTGCCAGCAGCGTAGCGGACAGCTATAATGAAAAACTGTTTTTT.

This chain uses TRBV7-2 with TRBJ1-4; 7 bases line up with TRBD1. The CDR3 is made up of 19 amino acids. Trimming removed 2 bases from V and 0 bases from J; junction bases left unmatched: 12. Looked up from germline, CDR1 is SGHTA and CDR2 is FQGNSA. CDR3 sequence: CASSLMGQSLRPTNEKLFF. CDR3 bases: TGTGCCAGCAGCTTAATGGGACAGAGCCTTCGCCCAACTAATGAAAAACTGTTTTTT. The variable domain in full, completed from reference TRBV7-2 and TRBJ1-4, reads GAGVSQSPSNKVTEKGKDVELRCDPISGHTALYWYRQSLGQGLEFLIYFQGNSAPDKSGLPSDRFSAERTGGSVSTLTIQRTQQEDSAVYLCASSLMGQSLRPTNEKLFFGSGTQLSVL.

J is TRBJ2-1 and V is TRBV24-1, with TRBD2 identical over 8 bases. Unmatched junction bases numbered 10, after V lost 0 bases and J lost 7 bases. Germline V gene sequence: CDR1 KGHDR, CDR2 SFDVKD. There are 17 residues in the CDR3. The CDR3 DNA reads as TGTGCCACCAGTGATTTGCCCGGGGGGGCCTCGAGGAATGAGCAGTTCTTC. This codes for CATSDLPGGASRNEQFF.

The CDR3: CAIKASGAGNTDTQYF. In DNA, the CDR3 is TGTGCCATCAAGGCCTCCGGGGCGGGAAACACAGATACGCAGTATTTT. This sequence joins TRBV10-3 and TRBJ2-3; D may be TRBD2 (6 bases). V was trimmed by 7 bases and J by 2 bases, leaving 19 bases between them. CDR1 and CDR2 from the germline V gene are ENHRY and SYGVKD. This CDR3 is 16 amino acids long.

The chain joins TRBV19 to TRBJ2-1; D is uncertain. Germline V CDR1 and CDR2: LNHDA, SQIVND (reference sequence). Trimming left V 4 bases short and J 8 bases short, with 9 bases between. The CDR3 is 12 residues long. DNA of the CDR3: TGTGCCAGTAGTACCGGGTGGGATGAGCAGTTCTTC. This sequence encodes CASSTGWDEQFF.

The CDR3 region is CASSQGQGMGQPQHF. Here the CDR3 DNA reads TGTGCCAGCAGCCAAGGACAGGGGATGGGCCAGCCCCAGCATTTT. The chain recombines TRBV4-2 with TRBJ1-5; TRBD1 matches 8 bases. The CDR3 contains 15 residues. The germline CDR1 and CDR2 sequences are LGHNA and YNFKEQ. With 1 base clipped from V and 7 bases from J, the junction kept 6 bases outside the gene matches.

The V call is TRBV7-2, the J call TRBJ2-3; D perhaps matches TRBD2 (7 bases). The ends were cut back, 1 base at V and 1 base at J, with 18 bases in the middle. The V gene's germline CDR1 is SGHTA and CDR2 FQGNSA. CDR3 length: 18 amino acids. CDR3 DNA sequence: TGTGCCAGCAGCTTAGGGCCGAAGGAGGGGGGGGGCACAGATACGCAGTATTTT. Translated: CASSLGPKEGGGTDTQYF.

The chain carries TRBV4-2 and TRBJ1-1, with D unclear. Trimming left V 0 bases short and J 0 bases short, with 5 bases between. Germline CDR1 is LGHNA and CDR2 is YNFKEQ. The CDR3 consists of 14 residues. Here the CDR3 reads CASSQDNLNTEAFF. The CDR3, as DNA: TGTGCCAGCAGCCAAGACAATTTGAACACTGAAGCTTTCTTT.

This clone has only one observation. V and J are TRBV4-1 and TRBJ2-7; D gene uncertain. Germline V gene sequence: CDR1 MGHRA, CDR2 YSYEKL. V shed 0 bases and J shed 1 base, with 7 bases lying between them. The CDR3 spans 14 residues. This CDR3 reads CASSQDHSSYEQYF. As DNA, the CDR3 is TGCGCCAGCAGCCAAGATCACAGTTCCTACGAGCAGTACTTC.